This TCR beta chain appears in the sequencing data of a study of shared clonotypes between healthy human individuals (dated by TCRdb to about 2020). About the investigation overall: The cohort included three men and two women between 18 and 49 years of age. Per donor, three plates each were used for CD4 naive and CD4 memory, two for CD8 naive, and one for CD8 memory. The study deeply sequenced blood TCR repertoires of about 5 healthy adults to estimate repertoire size and the extent of clonotype sharing between individuals. To increase sequencing depth and limit assay-specific biases, TCR repertoire library preparation and sequencing were carried out by different laboratories using diverse techniques. Each donor's leukapheresis produced roughly between roughly 0.94 and 9.5 billion PBMCs. What the authors observed across the whole study: Pairwise subsampling led to the expectation that sequencing depth would affect the degree of clonotype sharing among donors. Approximately 5% of naive CD4, more than 3% of naive CD8, roughly 2.4% of memory CD4, and around 0.4% of memory CD8 clonotypes were shared across a few donors. Because the study included a small number of donors, the genetic and exposure-history diversity represented was limited. Sampling was restricted to blood, and TCR repertoires in tissues likely differ from the TCR repertoires found in blood. Even with the large sequencing depth, rarefaction of the sorted-subset datasets indicated that sequencing was incomplete. Larger estimated clonotype richness was generally found for naive subsets than for memory subsets. Clonotypes shared by all four sorted-subset donors showed higher generation probabilities than non-shared clonotypes.

CDR1 SGHVS and CDR2 FQNEAQ are derived from the germline V gene. V is cut back by 1 base and J by 1 base, with 3 bases in the junction unmatched. The CDR3 has 16 amino acids, counting the end cysteine and phenylalanine. The only DNA kept is the CDR3, 48 bases in frame from the first base. Healthy HIV-negative adults with no recently reported acute infections or vaccinations were included as donors. Every donor was a Caucasian adult residing in Nashville, Tennessee, USA. CD4+ T cells were enriched by magnetic negative selection; naive cells were then positively selected on CD45RA, and the negative fraction formed the memory subset. Blood was collected by leukapheresis, and PBMCs were isolated by Ficoll-Histopaque density gradient centrifugation and then cryopreserved in liquid nitrogen vapor phase. Analytical flow cytometry was used to check the purity and quantity of each magnetically sorted T cell population. From each sorted fraction, genomic DNA was isolated and quantified by UV absorbance on a Nanodrop 2000c.

Using the deep immunoSEQ assay, TCR CDR3 regions were amplified from genomic DNA by multiplex PCR. Genomic DNA extracted from each cell subset was distributed evenly over all wells of several immunoSEQ 96-well plates, and each plate served as one replicate. For sorted subsets, about 220 ng of genomic DNA, equivalent to 25,000 to 30,000 T cell genomes, went into each replicate PCR. Purified libraries were quantified with a Qubit 3.0 fluorometer, sized on a Bioanalyzer 2100, and re-quantified with the KAPA Library Quantification kit. Every immunoSEQ 96-well plate was sequenced on a separate single-read 150-cycle Illumina NextSeq 550 flow cell. The study's own analysis went as follows. Because only junctional sequences without quality scores were contained in the immunoSEQ output, filtering matching that applied to full-length reads could not be performed. Sequences were annotated with PyIR, a Python wrapper for IgBLAST v1.9, using IMGT germline references to assign V/J genes and CDR3. Reads were filtered out if the reads had weak V/J assignments (E-value above 1e-6), no CDR3, stop codons, out-of-frame junctions, or ambiguous translated residues. V3J clonotypes were defined as sequences sharing the same inferred V gene, J gene, and CDR3 amino acid sequence. To compute the percentage overlap between repertoires, the number of shared unique clonotypes was divided by the size of the smaller repertoire. Three approaches were used to assess repertoire richness: RTK rarefaction, the Chao1 estimator, and Recon v2.1 estimates of unobserved clonotypes. For all TCRbeta clonotypes obtained by the gDNA method from a handful of donors, generation probabilities were computed with OLGA. This is the immuneACCESS table as TCRdb keeps it, with only in-frame sequences that have V and J called. A part of the clones is gone; compared with another copy, unresolved V genes explain less than half, and the rest is unexplained. For V, J and clone size, that table is used; D and trimming come from the DNA. The sample has some 1,400,000 clones on record, around 97% of them singletons. The ten most abundant clones make up roughly 1.1% of the sample.

As concerns this clone: The clone's antigen remains unknown. No clone much larger than this one lies a single base away; base qualities are absent.

This receptor was taken from a man aged 25-45 years in good health. What was sequenced was naive CD4+ T cells sorted from blood. The sample's cell subset or site label, decoded: CD45RA+ positively selected. The V and J genes are TRBV7-8 and TRBJ1-2, and TRBD1 aligns with 10 junction nucleotides. The CDR3 loop reads CASSLGGQGNNYGYTF. In nucleotide form, the sequence is TGTGCCAGCAGCTTAGGGGGACAGGGGAATAACTATGGCTACACCTTC.